This T cell receptor (beta chain) was profiled in a study of blood T cell repertoires in COVID-19. Study-wide context: The United States, Italy and Spain provided the acute and convalescent COVID-19 samples. Sample material is recorded as cDNA or gDNA derived from T cells, B-cell-depleted T cells, or PBMCs.

Enrolled through a virtual design, the participants were between about 18 and 100 years of age and came from about two dozen US areas. The study assigned cohorts using participant-reported clinical history. The protocol was immunoSEQ multiplex PCR, while the TCRdb copy is restricted to in-frame clones and leaves out a portion. The sample comprises roughly 260,000 clones, approximately 90% of which are singletons, and about 6% rests with the top ten. Germline CDR1 is LNHDA and CDR2 is SQIVND (reference sequence). V lost 4 bases, J lost 5 bases, and 10 bases stayed unmatched. CDR3 size: 15 residues. The chain employs TRBV19 and TRBJ1-1, with TRBD1 matching 7 bases. The sequence came from a woman in her thirties with acute COVID-19. The material sequenced was PBMCs or T cells enriched from blood (not recorded which). CDR3 sequence reads: CASSSVQGLATEAFF. In DNA, the CDR3 is TGTGCCAGTAGTAGCGTACAGGGGCTCGCGACTGAAGCTTTCTTT. The whole variable domain, filled in from reference TRBV19 and TRBJ1-1, reads DGGITQSPKYLFRKEGQNVTLSCEQNLNHDAMYWYRQDPGQGLRLIYYSQIVNDFQKGDIAEGYSVSREKKESFPLTVTSAQKNPTAFYLCASSSVQGLATEAFFGQGTRLTVV.